This T cell receptor (beta chain) was obtained from a study of control samples from healthy donors and cancer patients. With V trimmed by 0 bases and J by 5 bases, 9 bases remained unmatched. This CDR3 spans 16 amino acids. CDR1 LGHNA and CDR2 YNFKEQ come from the germline V gene. Produced via immunoSEQ multiplex PCR; TCRdb's table is partial and in-frame only. Of tens of thousands of clones detected, around 81% appear once; the ten largest clones hold more than 15%. The rearrangement uses TRBV4-2 and TRBJ1-2; the match to TRBD1 covers 7 bases. The TCR sequence derives from a man aged 25-45 years in good health. Material for sequencing was blood. The CDR3 sequence is CASSQDYRGHGYGYTF. The CDR3 DNA is TGTGCCAGCAGCCAAGATTACAGGGGACATGGGTATGGCTACACCTTC.